This T cell receptor beta chain was captured in a study of T cell responses to AZD1222 COVID-19 vaccine. The assay was immunoSEQ multiplex PCR, and TCRdb's table has in-frame clones only and misses some. This table has 95,000 to 150,000 clones, almost 95% appearing once. Overall study results and limits: Reportedly, nearly half of unique spike TCRs recognized epitopes outside B.1.351/B.1.1.7 mutations. Across spike, vaccine-associated CD4 TCRs were found, dominant at 160-218 and 743-854.

Comments on this clone: Its antigen remains unknown.

This TCR came from an adult in good health. The sample in question was peripheral blood, obtained on day 0 of AZD1222 vaccination.

The CDR3 region is CASSEALLGQSSYNEQFF. CDR3 coding DNA: TGTGCCAGCAGTGAAGCGCTTCTAGGCCAGAGCTCCTACAATGAGCAGTTCTTC. The chain uses TRBV6-1 and TRBJ2-1; D gene ambiguous. Germline loops: CDR1 MNHNS, CDR2 SASEGT. The CDR3 is 18 residues long. The V and J ends lost 0 bases and 0 bases respectively, with 15 bases between them.